One sample yielded the 25 T cell receptor beta chains listed below, sequenced in a study of graft-versus-host responses after intestinal transplantation. Some clones are missing from TCRdb's copy, which holds only in-frame ones; the method was immunoSEQ multiplex PCR. The sample has around 33,000 clones; 90% to 95% are singletons. The input for sequencing was PBMCs, taken 16 days after intestinal transplant. The receptors shown here come from a human patient who received an intestinal transplant, so some T cells may come from the graft donor.

The chain has TRBV28 and TRBJ2-3; the match to TRBD2 covers 9 bases. Germline assignment: CDR1 MDHEN and CDR2 SYDVKM. This CDR3 has 20 amino acids. With 2 bases clipped from V and 0 bases from J, the junction kept 15 bases outside the gene matches. The CDR3 coding sequence is TGTGCCAGCAGTTTAATCGGCGGCGGGAGGGCTTTATCTAGCACAGATACGCAGTATTTT. Encoded protein: CASSLIGGGRALSSTDTQYF.

This clone came up once. V is TRBV28 and J is TRBJ1-2, with D possibly being TRBD1 (6 bases). CDR3 size: 13 residues. Germline V lookup: CDR1 MDHEN, CDR2 SYDVKM. V lost 8 bases, J lost 3 bases, and 13 bases lay in between. This CDR3 reads CASAKQGYYGYTF. CDR3 nucleotides: TGTGCCAGCGCTAAACAGGGCTACTATGGCTACACCTTC.

The chain uses TRBV27 and TRBJ1-2; TRBD1 is a possible D gene (6 bases). V was cut by 10 bases and J by 4 bases, with 13 bases left in between. There are 12 residues in the CDR3. The germline CDR1 and CDR2 sequences are MNHEY and SMNVEV (reference sequence). CDR3 residues: CATSRGFYGYTF. The CDR3 DNA is TGTGCCACCTCCAGGGGTTTCTATGGCTACACCTTC.

This sequence joins TRBV4-3 and TRBJ2-1, with 7 bases that match TRBD1. The V gene end was trimmed by 1 base and the J gene end by 8 bases; junction bases not matched to a gene: 11. This CDR3 comprises 16 residues. Germline V gene data show CDR1 as LGHNA and CDR2 as YSLEER. The CDR3: CASSQVTGPRIDEQFF. In DNA form, the CDR3 reads TGCGCCAGCAGCCAAGTGACAGGGCCCCGGATTGATGAGCAGTTCTTC.

The chain links TRBV15 to TRBJ2-7; 9 nucleotides agree with TRBD2. V lost 5 bases, J lost 3 bases, and 8 bases stayed unmatched. CDR1 and CDR2 from the germline V gene are LNHNV and YYDKDF (reference sequence). CDR3 length: 15 residues. Here the CDR3 reads CATSGEASGNYEQYF. As DNA, the CDR3 is TGTGCCACCAGCGGGGAGGCTAGCGGGAACTACGAGCAGTACTTC.

The chain links TRBV7-6 to TRBJ2-2, with D hard to call. Germline CDR1 reads SGHVS; CDR2 reads FNYEAQ. V dropped 5 bases and J dropped 4 bases, with 11 bases sitting between them. The CDR3 runs to 14 residues. The CDR3 coding sequence is TGTGCCAGCAGCATCTATGGGCGCACCGGGGAGCTGTTTTTT. Protein sequence: CASSIYGRTGELFF.

This clone has a handful of counts. The chain links TRBV6-5 to TRBJ2-5; D may be TRBD2 (6 bases). Trimming stripped 0 bases from V and 3 bases from J, with 11 bases between. The CDR3 is 15 amino acids. Germline V gene data show CDR1 as MNHEY and CDR2 as SVGAGI. The CDR3 protein is CASSYSGGWEETQYF. The CDR3, as DNA: TGTGCCAGCAGTTACTCGGGGGGTTGGGAAGAGACCCAGTACTTC.

V usage is TRBV5-1 and J usage is TRBJ1-1, with D perhaps matching TRBD1 (6 bases). V was shortened by 1 base and J by 3 bases, with 10 bases between the two germline ends. The CDR3 consists of 14 residues. Germline assignment: CDR1 SGHRS and CDR2 YFSETQ. The CDR3 loop is CASSLRGADTEAFF. CDR3 bases: TGCGCCAGCAGCTTGAGGGGGGCAGACACTGAAGCTTTCTTT.

On this clone itself: Mismatch with germline at one junction end may stem from a read error. The same CDR3 also results from other DNA sequences found in this sample. This chain uses TRBV7-6 with TRBJ2-7; 9 positions agree with TRBD2. The CDR3 is 16 residues long. CDR1 and CDR2 (germline): SGHVS, FNYEAQ. The CDR3 here is CASSRIAGASSYEQYF. The DNA of the CDR3 is TGTGCCAGCAGCCGGATAGCGGGAGCCTCCTCCTACGAACAGTACTTC. The full variable domain, with the rest looked up from reference TRBV7-6 and TRBJ2-7, is GAGVSQSPRYKVTKRGQDVALRCDPISGHVSLYWYRQALGQGPEFLTYFNYEAQQDKSGLPNDRFSAERPEGSISTLTIQRTEQRDSAMYRCASSRIAGASSYEQYFGPGTRLTVT.

The chain couples TRBV25-1 to TRBJ1-6; D is unresolved. Germline CDR1 is MGHDK and CDR2 is SYGVNS. The CDR3 covers 12 residues. Trimming took off 5 bases at V and 13 bases at J, with 12 bases between the two ends. The CDR3 reads CASSQVGMPLHF. Here the CDR3 DNA reads TGTGCCAGCAGTCAAGTCGGGATGCCCCTCCACTTT.

This clone is a singleton in its sample. The V gene is TRBV5-4, the J gene TRBJ1-1; D unclear. The V gene lost 1 base and the J gene lost 1 base, with 5 bases spanning the gap. Germline V gene sequence: CDR1 SGHNT, CDR2 YYREEE (reference sequence). This CDR3 is 13 amino acids long. Here the CDR3 DNA reads TGTGCCAGCAGCTTGTCCAGGAACACTGAAGCTTTCTTT. Translating it yields CASSLSRNTEAFF.

The chain employs TRBV19 and TRBJ2-7; D perhaps matches TRBD1 (7 bases). Germline V gene data show CDR1 as LNHDA and CDR2 as SQIVND (reference sequence). Deletions cut 0 bases from V and 3 bases from J, with 12 bases between. This CDR3 is 15 amino acids long. The CDR3 loop is CASSIERGTVYEQYF. Here the CDR3 DNA reads TGTGCCAGTAGTATAGAACGCGGGACAGTCTACGAGCAGTACTTC.

This rearrangement joins TRBV29-1 to TRBJ1-1; D remains ambiguous. The CDR3 has 15 amino acids. V was trimmed by 4 bases and J by 0 bases, leaving 15 bases between them. Germline assignment: CDR1 SQVTM and CDR2 ANQGSEA. The DNA of the CDR3 is TGCAGCGTTGTAGAGCCAGGAGCTATGAACACTGAAGCTTTCTTT. Its protein product is CSVVEPGAMNTEAFF.

CDR3 loop: CASSGGLAEIEQFF. CDR3 nucleotide sequence: TGCGCCAGCTCCGGCGGTCTAGCGGAGATTGAGCAGTTCTTC. The genes are TRBV10-2 and TRBJ2-1; TRBD2 aligns across 7 bases. With 8 bases clipped from V and 9 bases from J, the junction kept 13 bases outside the gene matches. CDR1 is WSHSY and CDR2 is SAAADI in the germline V gene. The CDR3 runs 14 residues.

This chain joins TRBV5-1 and TRBJ1-2; D is uncertain. Germline loops: CDR1 SGHRS, CDR2 YFSETQ. The CDR3 contains 16 residues. The V end lost 7 bases, the J end lost 4 bases, and 23 bases lay between the germline ends. The DNA for the CDR3 is TGCGCCAGCTACGAAGGATTTTCCGGGCTCCTCTATGGCTACACCTTC. Its translation: CASYEGFSGLLYGYTF.

This chain uses TRBV10-3 with TRBJ2-2, with 7 nucleotides matching TRBD1. The CDR3 contains 13 residues. CDR1 and CDR2 from the germline V gene are ENHRY and SYGVKD. The ends lost 10 bases at V and 4 bases at J; junction bases unmatched: 6. For the CDR3, the DNA is TGTGCCACGGCCCCAGGGGGCACCGGGGAGCTGTTTTTT. Amino acids: CATAPGGTGELFF.

The chain links TRBV18 to TRBJ2-7, with D perhaps matching TRBD2 (6 bases). This CDR3 region has 16 residues. Per the germline V gene, CDR1 is KGHSH and CDR2 is LQKENI. Between the trimmed V and J ends, which lost 1 base and 2 bases, there was a span of 15 bases. The CDR3 DNA reads as TGTGCCAGCTCACCACAAGGTTTGGCTAGCGCCTACGAGCAGTACTTC. Translation gives CASSPQGLASAYEQYF.

The chain carries TRBV28 and TRBJ1-6; D might be TRBD1 (5 bases). The germline gives CDR1 MDHEN, CDR2 SYDVKM. The CDR3 runs to 16 residues. Trimming took off 3 bases at V and 7 bases at J, with 16 bases between the two ends. CDR3 nucleotides: TGTGCCAGCAGTTTGTTCAGGGCGTACCCAAATTCACCCCTCCACTTT. It yields the protein CASSLFRAYPNSPLHF.

The V and J genes are TRBV5-1 and TRBJ2-7; 9 nucleotides line up with TRBD1. The ends lost 3 bases at V and 7 bases at J; junction bases unmatched: 11. The CDR3 contains 15 residues. Germline-derived CDR1 and CDR2 are SGHRS and YFSETQ. The DNA for the CDR3 is TGCGCCAGCAGCTCTAAGCAGGGACAGGGAGAAGAGCAGTACTTC. Residues: CASSSKQGQGEEQYF.

CDR3 protein: CAWGELAPNEQFF. Here the CDR3 DNA reads TGTGCCTGGGGGGAACTAGCTCCCAATGAGCAGTTCTTC. V is TRBV30 and J is TRBJ2-1, with D tentatively TRBD2 (6 bases). CDR1 and CDR2 (germline): GTSNPN, SVGIG (reference sequence). The CDR3 is made up of 13 amino acids. V was pared by 5 bases and J by 6 bases, with 14 bases between.

This chain connects TRBV4-1 to TRBJ2-2; D is ambiguous. Between the trimmed V and J ends, which lost 1 base and 6 bases, there was a span of 9 bases. CDR1 and CDR2 from the germline V gene are MGHRA and YSYEKL. The CDR3 runs 14 residues. The CDR3, as DNA: TGCGCCAGCAGCCAAGCAGGTGCCGCCGGGGAGCTGTTTTTT. This gives the protein CASSQAGAAGELFF.

The gene calls are TRBV28 and TRBJ2-1; D is perhaps TRBD2 (6 bases). This CDR3 contains 14 residues. V was pared by 6 bases and J by 4 bases, with 13 bases between. Germline CDR1 and CDR2: MDHEN and SYDVKM. The CDR3 DNA reads TGTGCCAGCAGCCTACCGGGAGATTACAATGAGCAGTTCTTC. This translates into CASSLPGDYNEQFF.

About this clone itself: One junction end disagrees with the germline gene, perhaps due to a read error. Other nucleotide sequences from this sample produce the same CDR3. This chain links TRBV29-1 with TRBJ2-3; 7 bases match TRBD2. Germline loops: CDR1 SQVTM, CDR2 ANQGSEA. The CDR3 spans 15 residues. CDR3 sequence reads: CSVVFRGSGTDTQYF. The CDR3 DNA reads TGCAGCGTTGTTTTTCGCGGGAGCGGAACAGATACGCAGTACTTT.

The J gene is TRBJ2-7, the V gene TRBV14; D unresolved. Germline CDR1 and CDR2: SGHDN and FVKESK. V lost 2 bases and J lost 3, with 2 bases in between. This CDR3 has 11 amino acids. The CDR3 protein is CASSQSYEQYF. The CDR3 DNA follows: TGTGCCAGCAGCCAAAGCTACGAGCAGTACTTC. The full variable domain, with the rest looked up from reference TRBV14 and TRBJ2-7, is EAGVTQFPSHSVIEKGQTVTLRCDPISGHDNLYWYRRVMGKEIKFLLHFVKESKQDESGMPNNRFLAERTGGTYSTLKVQPAELEDSGVYFCASSQSYEQYFGPGTRLTVT.

This chain links TRBV5-4 with TRBJ2-6, with unresolved D. The germline CDR1 and CDR2 sequences are SGHNT and YYREEE (reference sequence). This CDR3 is built from 14 residues. The V end was cut by 5 bases, the J end by 1 base, with 7 bases between. Here the CDR3 DNA reads TGTGCCAGCAGTCCTGGATCTGGGGCCAACGTCCTGACTTTC. It encodes CASSPGSGANVLTF.